The rows below give T cell receptor beta chains drawn from one sample of a study of T cell responses to AZD1222 COVID-19 vaccine. TCRdb's table, derived via immunoSEQ multiplex PCR, lists solely in-frame clones and lacks some. The table records over 70,000 clones, roughly 90% of them present only once. Sequenced here: peripheral blood, sampled on day 0 of AZD1222 vaccination. All receptors derive from an adult in good health. Each CDR3 is given without its conserved first and last residue.

v_call cdr3_aa
TRBV15 ATSRGNSGRPPGNEQF
TRBV7-2 ASSLVGGVLIDYGYT
TRBV7-8 ASSLGLGGIANYGYT
TRBV6-2/TRBV6-3 ASSLGAPRNYEQY
TRBV7-2 ASSRREGGTDTQY
TRBV6-4 ASSPYGGQGYNEQF
TRBV5-1 ASSLSSGDYNEQF
TRBV10-2 ASSVTGVRETQY
TRBV7-8 ASRPRLGEQY
TRBV28 ASTPVWGLNQPQH
TRBV5-1 ASSRLADNEQF
TRBV5-8 ASSLYRGPNTEAF
TRBV15 ATSTGDRVGEQY
TRBV5-1 ASSLQLAGGTDTQY
TRBV28 ASSPPALPEQF
TRBV11-2 ASSSGNEQF
TRBV30 AWSVPWGSGNTIY
TRBV24-1 ATSDSGTGEHSYEQY
TRBV20-1 SASKGTSGNEQY
TRBV7-6 ASSLGAKRVAF
TRBV5-1 ASSFSGANTGELF
TRBV10-3 AISEQTRDRFKNNEQF
TRBV28 ASRPRRETEAF
TRBV5-1 ASSFEGTDTQY
TRBV25-1 ASRGQGSYNEQF
TRBV10-3 AISQGEDTEAF
TRBV5-4 ASSYTSGSTHEQY
TRBV5-4 ASSPGGRGTTYEQY
TRBV7-9 ASSQDGDQPQH
TRBV6-5 ASSTQGFTYEQY
TRBV27 ASSMGSSYNEQF
TRBV9 ASSVVQGASTDTQY
TRBV7-9 ASSKRPGLGSYNEQF
TRBV28 ASTRSGSTDTQY
TRBV5-1 ASSLATDTNEKLF
TRBV5-1 ASSIAGVGVTDTQY
TRBV5-1 ASSFSGTFLYEQY
TRBV12-1 ASSFSDRGCEQY